One sample yielded the 5 T cell receptor beta chains listed below, sequenced in a study of shared clonotypes between healthy human individuals. TCRdb keeps only in-frame clones here, not all; method: immunoSEQ multiplex PCR. Of approximately 1,500,000 clones listed, roughly 96% were seen once; the top ten hold about 1.2%. Sequencing input: naive CD4+ T cells sorted from blood. Indicated subset: CD45RA+ positively selected. The origin of the receptors is a man younger than 45 in good health.

This clone came up once. J is TRBJ2-1 and V is TRBV6-5; TRBD2 matches at 9 bases. V shed 2 bases and J 7 bases; nucleotides not matched to a gene: 6. The CDR3 has 15 residues. Looked up from germline, CDR1 is MNHEY and CDR2 is SVGAGI. The CDR3 DNA is TGTGCCAGCAGTTACAGCGGGAGGTGGGGGAATGAGCAGTTCTTC. As protein: CASSYSGRWGNEQFF.

The chain uses TRBV25-1 and TRBJ2-1, with D possibly matching TRBD2 (7 bases). The germline V gene encodes CDR1 MGHDK and CDR2 SYGVNS. The CDR3 is 17 residues long. The germline V and J ends were trimmed by 4 bases and 2 bases, with 18 bases remaining between them. The CDR3 nucleotides are TGTGCCAGCAGTGTCAACCAAGGGGGGGGGACCTACAATGAGCAGTTCTTC. Residues: CASSVNQGGGTYNEQFF.

The gene calls are TRBV18 and TRBJ2-2; TRBD2 is a possible D gene (5 bases). The CDR3 is 11 residues long. Trimming cost V 6 bases and J 7 bases, with 6 bases left between them. The germline V gene encodes CDR1 KGHSH and CDR2 LQKENI. The CDR3 DNA sequence: TGTGCCAGCTCTCGGGACGGGGAGCTGTTTTTT. Translated: CASSRDGELFF. Looking up the rest from reference TRBV18 and TRBJ2-2 gives the full variable domain: NAGVMQNPRHLVRRRGQEARLRCSPMKGHSHVYWYRQLPEEGLKFMVYLQKENIIDESGMPKERFSAEFPKEGPSILRIQQVVRGDSAAYFCASSRDGELFFGEGSRLTVL.

The chain is built from TRBV4-2 and TRBJ2-7; TRBD2 agrees at 8 bases. The junction had 7 bases not matched to a gene; V was cut back by 1 base and J by 2 bases. Germline loops: CDR1 LGHNA, CDR2 YNFKEQ. CDR3 size: 16 residues. The CDR3 DNA reads TGTGCCAGCAGCCAAGGGATAATCGGGGGGGCCTACGAGCAGTACTTC. It specifies CASSQGIIGGAYEQYF.

This clone has only one observation. The chain combines TRBV4-3 with TRBJ2-1; no clear D. The CDR3 sequence is 13 residues long. Looked up from germline, CDR1 is LGHNA and CDR2 is YSLEER. The V and J ends lost 0 bases and 8 bases respectively, with 8 bases between them. In nucleotides, the CDR3 is TGCGCCAGCAGCCAAGACTTCGGTTATGAGCAGTTCTTC. Translated, it gives CASSQDFGYEQFF.